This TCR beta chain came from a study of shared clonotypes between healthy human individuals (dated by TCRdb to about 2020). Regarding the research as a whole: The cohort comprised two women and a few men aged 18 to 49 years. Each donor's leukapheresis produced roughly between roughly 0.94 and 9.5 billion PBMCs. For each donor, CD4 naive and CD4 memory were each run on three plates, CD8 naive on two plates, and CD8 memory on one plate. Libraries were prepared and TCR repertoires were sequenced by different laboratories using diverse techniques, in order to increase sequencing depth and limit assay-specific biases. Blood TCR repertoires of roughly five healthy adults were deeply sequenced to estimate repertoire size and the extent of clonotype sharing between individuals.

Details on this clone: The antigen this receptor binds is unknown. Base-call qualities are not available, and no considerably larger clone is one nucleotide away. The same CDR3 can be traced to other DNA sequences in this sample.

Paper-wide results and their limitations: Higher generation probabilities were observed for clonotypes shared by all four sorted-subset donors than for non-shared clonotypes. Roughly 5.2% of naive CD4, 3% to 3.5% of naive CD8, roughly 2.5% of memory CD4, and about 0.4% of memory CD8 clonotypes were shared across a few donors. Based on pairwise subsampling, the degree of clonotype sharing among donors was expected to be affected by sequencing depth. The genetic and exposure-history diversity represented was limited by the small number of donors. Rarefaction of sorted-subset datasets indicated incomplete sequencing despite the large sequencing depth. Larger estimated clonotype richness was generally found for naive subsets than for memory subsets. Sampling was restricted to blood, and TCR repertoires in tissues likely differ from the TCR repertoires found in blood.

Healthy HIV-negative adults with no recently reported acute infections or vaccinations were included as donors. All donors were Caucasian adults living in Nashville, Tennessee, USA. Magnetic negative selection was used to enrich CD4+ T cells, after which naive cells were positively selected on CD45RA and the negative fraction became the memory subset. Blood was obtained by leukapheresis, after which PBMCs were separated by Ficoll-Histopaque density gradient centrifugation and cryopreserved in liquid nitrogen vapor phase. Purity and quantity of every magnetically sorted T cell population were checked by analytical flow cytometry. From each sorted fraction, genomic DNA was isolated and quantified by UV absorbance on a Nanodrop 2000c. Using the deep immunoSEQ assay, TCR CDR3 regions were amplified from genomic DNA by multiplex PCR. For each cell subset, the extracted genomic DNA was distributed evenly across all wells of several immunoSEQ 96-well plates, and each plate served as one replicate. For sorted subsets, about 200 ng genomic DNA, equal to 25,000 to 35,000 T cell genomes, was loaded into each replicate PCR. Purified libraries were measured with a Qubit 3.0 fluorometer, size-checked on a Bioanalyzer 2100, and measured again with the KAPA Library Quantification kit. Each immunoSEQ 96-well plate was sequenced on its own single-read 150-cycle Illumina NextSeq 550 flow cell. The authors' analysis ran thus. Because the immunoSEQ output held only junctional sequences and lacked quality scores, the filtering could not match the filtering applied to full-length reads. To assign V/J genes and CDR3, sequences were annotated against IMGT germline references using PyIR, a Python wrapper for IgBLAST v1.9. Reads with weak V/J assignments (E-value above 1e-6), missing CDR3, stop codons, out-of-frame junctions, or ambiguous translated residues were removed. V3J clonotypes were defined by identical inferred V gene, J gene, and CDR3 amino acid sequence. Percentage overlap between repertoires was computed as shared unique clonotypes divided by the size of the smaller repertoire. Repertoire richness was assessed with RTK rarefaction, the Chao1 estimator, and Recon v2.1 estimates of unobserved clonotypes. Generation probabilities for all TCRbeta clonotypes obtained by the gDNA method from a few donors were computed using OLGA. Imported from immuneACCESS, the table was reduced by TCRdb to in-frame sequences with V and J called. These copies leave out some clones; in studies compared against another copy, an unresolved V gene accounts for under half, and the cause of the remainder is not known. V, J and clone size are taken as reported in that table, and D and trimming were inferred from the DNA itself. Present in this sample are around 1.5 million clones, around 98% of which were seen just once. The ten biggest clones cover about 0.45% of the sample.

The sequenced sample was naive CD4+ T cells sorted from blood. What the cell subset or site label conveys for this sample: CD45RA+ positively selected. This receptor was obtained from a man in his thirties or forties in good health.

The bases read TGTGCCAGCTCACCCGACAACACAGATACGCAGTATTTT. Translated, it reads CASSPDNTDTQYF. Recombination connected TRBV18 to TRBJ2-3; confidence is insufficient to name the D gene. According to the germline V gene, CDR1 reads KGHSH and CDR2 reads LQKENI. V loses 3 bases, J loses 2 bases, and the germline ends lie 6 bases apart. Spanning cysteine to phenylalanine, the CDR3 consists of 13 amino acids. Only CDR3 DNA remains: 39 bases, in frame from the first base.